The source of this TCR beta chain is a study of blood T cells in healthy people across ages. Germline CDR1 and CDR2: SGHAT and FQNNGV. Trimming left V 1 base short and J 4 bases short, with 20 bases between. The CDR3 extends over 18 amino acids. Primed by a sample-barcoded 5' primer and a J-beta primer mix, a second PCR proceeded for about 6 to 11 cycles. One entry per CDR3 protein results from TCRdb running MiXCR on the 5' RACE reads. The repertoire holds around 870,000 distinct CDR3 sequences, with around 26% as singletons. The V gene is TRBV11-2, the J gene TRBJ1-3, with D unclear. Specimen: blood. The receptor was derived from a woman aged 80 or older in good health. CDR3 DNA sequence: TGTGCCAGCAGCTTAGCTTTTGGCAGTCGTCTAAGGGGAAACACCATATATTTT. Amino acid sequence: CASSLAFGSRLRGNTIYF.